Listed here is a single TCR beta chain. Antigen unknown. V trimming: 5 bases; J trimming: 2 bases; junction bases outside the gene matches: 12. The germline gives CDR1 SGHNT, CDR2 YENEEA. This CDR3 contains 19 residues. Attachment of unique molecular identifiers was made to individual cDNA molecules. In TCRdb, the 5' RACE reads were re-called with MiXCR into one record per CDR3 protein. In the table there are 50,000 to 85,000 distinct CDR3 sequences, approximately 9.1% of which are singletons. This sample stems from a study of early T cells in non-severe SARS-CoV-2 infection. Across the whole study: Sequencing of unsorted whole blood was done on bulk RNA, leaving chains unpaired. Study-level findings and limits: The VDJdb matching leaned toward anti-spike CD8 responses and overlooked private and CD4 specificities.

The V and J genes are TRBV11-3 and TRBJ2-3, with TRBD2 matching 14 bases. The TCR comes from an adult who was a healthcare worker with PCR-confirmed SARS-CoV-2 infection or an uninfected control (not recorded which). What was sequenced was whole blood. The CDR3 here is CASSPGTGTSGRITDTQYF. CDR3 nucleotide sequence: TGTGCCAGCAGCCCTGGTACTGGGACTAGCGGGAGAATCACAGATACGCAGTATTTT.